One sample yielded the 3 T cell receptor beta chains listed below, sequenced in a study of T cells in Graves' hyperthyroidism and ophthalmopathy. Researchers took RNA transcripts and amplified the TCR beta CDR3 regions from them. First-round RT-PCR with HTBI primers amplified the TCR CDR3 region. TCRdb used MiXCR to reprocess the multiplex PCR reads, holding one entry per CDR3 protein. Of 45,000 to 55,000 distinct CDR3 sequences detected, 54% appear once; the ten largest clones hold more than 30%. The sequenced sample was peripheral blood or thyroid tissue (not recorded which). These receptors were taken from a man aged 18 to 30 with Graves' hyperthyroidism.

The chain employs TRBV7-2 and TRBJ2-7, with no clear D. This CDR3 region has 14 residues. V lost 1 base and J 3 bases, leaving 10 bases between the germline ends. Looked up from germline, CDR1 is SGHTA and CDR2 is FQGNSA. For the CDR3, the DNA is TGTGCCAGCAGCTTAGGGAATCAGCACTACGAGCAGTACTTC. Encoded protein: CASSLGNQHYEQYF.

The chain combines TRBV14 with TRBJ1-5; tentative D call: TRBD1 (6 bases). CDR3 length: 11 amino acids. V lost 7 bases, J lost 5 bases, and 6 bases lay in between. Germline V gene data show CDR1 as SGHDN and CDR2 as FVKESK. Here the CDR3 DNA reads TGTGCCAGCACAGGGGATCAGCCCCAGCATTTT. The encoded protein is CASTGDQPQHF.

This clonotype is categorized as medium-sized. The rearrangement joins TRBV29-1 to TRBJ1-1, with TRBD1 matching 8 bases. Trimming took 8 bases from V and 0 from J; bases not matched to a gene: 5. This CDR3 is built from 13 residues. In germline, CDR1 is SQVTM, CDR2 ANQGSEA. For the CDR3, the DNA is TGCAGCATCGGACAGGGATTGAACACTGAAGCTTTCTTT. Its translation is CSIGQGLNTEAFF.